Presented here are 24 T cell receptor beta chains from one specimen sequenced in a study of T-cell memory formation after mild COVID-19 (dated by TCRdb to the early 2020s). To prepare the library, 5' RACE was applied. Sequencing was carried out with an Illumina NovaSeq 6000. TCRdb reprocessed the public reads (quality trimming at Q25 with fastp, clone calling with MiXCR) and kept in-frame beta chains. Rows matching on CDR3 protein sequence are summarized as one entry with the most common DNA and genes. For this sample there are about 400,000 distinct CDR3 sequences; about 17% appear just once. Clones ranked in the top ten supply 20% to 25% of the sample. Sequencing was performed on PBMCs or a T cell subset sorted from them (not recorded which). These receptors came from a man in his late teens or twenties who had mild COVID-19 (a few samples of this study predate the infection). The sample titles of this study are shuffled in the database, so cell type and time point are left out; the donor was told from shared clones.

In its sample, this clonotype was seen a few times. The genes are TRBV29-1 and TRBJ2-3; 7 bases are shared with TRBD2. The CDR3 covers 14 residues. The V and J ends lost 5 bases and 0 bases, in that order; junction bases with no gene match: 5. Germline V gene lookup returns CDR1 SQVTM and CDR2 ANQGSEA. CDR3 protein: CSVRLGGSTDTQYF. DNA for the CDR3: TGCAGCGTTCGGCTCGGGGGGAGCACAGATACGCAGTATTTT.

The CDR3 region has the DNA TGCAGTGCTATGAGGACAGGAATAGAGCGGATTAATAATTCACCCCTCCACTTT. This encodes CSAMRTGIERINNSPLHF. This rearrangement joins TRBV20-1 to TRBJ1-6; 7 nucleotides match TRBD1. Germline V gene sequence: CDR1 DFQATT, CDR2 SNEGSKA (reference sequence). V lost 4 bases, J lost 5 bases, and 17 bases stayed unmatched. There are 18 residues in the CDR3.

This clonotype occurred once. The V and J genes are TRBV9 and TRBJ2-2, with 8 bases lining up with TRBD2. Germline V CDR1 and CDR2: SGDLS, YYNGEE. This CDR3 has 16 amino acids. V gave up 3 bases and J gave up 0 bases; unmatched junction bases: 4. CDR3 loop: CASSGLAGTNTGELFF. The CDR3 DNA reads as TGTGCCAGCAGCGGATTAGCGGGGACGAACACCGGGGAGCTGTTTTTT.

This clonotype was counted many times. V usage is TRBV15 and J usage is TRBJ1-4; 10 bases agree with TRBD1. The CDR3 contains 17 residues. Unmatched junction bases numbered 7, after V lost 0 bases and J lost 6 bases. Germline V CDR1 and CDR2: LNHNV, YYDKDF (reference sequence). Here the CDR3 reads CATSRDLGQGFDEKLFF. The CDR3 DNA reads TGTGCCACCAGCAGAGATTTGGGACAGGGGTTCGATGAAAAACTGTTTTTT.

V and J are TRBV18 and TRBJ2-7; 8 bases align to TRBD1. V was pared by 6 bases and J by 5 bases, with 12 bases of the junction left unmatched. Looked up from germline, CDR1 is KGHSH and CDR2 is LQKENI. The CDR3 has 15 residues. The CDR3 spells CASSYERTGPNEQYF. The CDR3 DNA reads TGTGCCAGCTCCTACGAGCGGACAGGGCCAAACGAGCAGTACTTC.

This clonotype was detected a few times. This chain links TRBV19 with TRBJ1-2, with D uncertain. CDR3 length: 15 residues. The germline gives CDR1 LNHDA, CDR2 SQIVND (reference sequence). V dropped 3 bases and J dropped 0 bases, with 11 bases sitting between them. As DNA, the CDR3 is TGTGCCAGTAGTATTCTCGAGGAGACTAACTATGGCTACACCTTC. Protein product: CASSILEETNYGYTF.

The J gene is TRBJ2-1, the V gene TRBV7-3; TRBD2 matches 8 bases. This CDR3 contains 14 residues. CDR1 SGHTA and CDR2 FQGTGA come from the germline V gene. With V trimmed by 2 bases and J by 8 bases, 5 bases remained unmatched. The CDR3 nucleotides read TGTGCCAGCAGCTTAGCCGGGGGGGCGGATGAGCAGTTCTTC. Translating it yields CASSLAGGADEQFF. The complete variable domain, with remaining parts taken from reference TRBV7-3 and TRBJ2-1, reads GAGVSQTPSNKVTEKGKYVELRCDPISGHTALYWYRQSLGQGPEFLIYFQGTGAADDSGLPNDRFFAVRPEGSVSTLKIQRTERGDSAVYLCASSLAGGADEQFFGPGTRLTVL.

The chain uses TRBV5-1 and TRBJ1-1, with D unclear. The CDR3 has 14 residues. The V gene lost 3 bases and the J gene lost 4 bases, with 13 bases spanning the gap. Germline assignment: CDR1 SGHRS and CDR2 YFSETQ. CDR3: CASSSGGSGTEAFF. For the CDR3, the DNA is TGCGCCAGCAGCTCGGGAGGTTCAGGCACTGAAGCTTTCTTT. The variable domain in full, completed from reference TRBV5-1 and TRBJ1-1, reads KAGVTQTPRYLIKTRGQQVTLSCSPISGHRSVSWYQQTPGQGLQFLFEYFSETQRNKGNFPGRFSGRQFSNSRSEMNVSTLELGDSALYLCASSSGGSGTEAFFGQGTRLTVV.

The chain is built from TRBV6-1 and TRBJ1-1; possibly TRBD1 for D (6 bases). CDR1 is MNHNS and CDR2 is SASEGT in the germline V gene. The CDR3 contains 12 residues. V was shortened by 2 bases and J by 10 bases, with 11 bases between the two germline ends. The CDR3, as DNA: TGTGCCAGCAGTGAAATAGGGGGTCGAGCTTTCTTT. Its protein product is CASSEIGGRAFF.

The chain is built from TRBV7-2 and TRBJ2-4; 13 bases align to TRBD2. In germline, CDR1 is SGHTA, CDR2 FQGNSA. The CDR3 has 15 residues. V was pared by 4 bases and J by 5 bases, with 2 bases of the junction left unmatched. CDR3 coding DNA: TGTGCCAGCAGCTGGACTAGCGGGGGCCAAAACATTCAGTACTTC. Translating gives CASSWTSGGQNIQYF.

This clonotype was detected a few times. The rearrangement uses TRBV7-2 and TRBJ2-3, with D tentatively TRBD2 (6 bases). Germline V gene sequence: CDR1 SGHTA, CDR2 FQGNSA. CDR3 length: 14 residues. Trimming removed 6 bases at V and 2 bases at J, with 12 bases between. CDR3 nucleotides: TGTGCCAGCAGTCCCCGCGGGGACACAGATACGCAGTATTTT. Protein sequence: CASSPRGDTDTQYF.

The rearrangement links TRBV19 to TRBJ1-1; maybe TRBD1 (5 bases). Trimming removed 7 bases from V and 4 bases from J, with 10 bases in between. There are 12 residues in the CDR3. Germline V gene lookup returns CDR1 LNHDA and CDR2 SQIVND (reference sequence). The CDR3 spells CASTAGSTEAFF. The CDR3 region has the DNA TGTGCCAGTACTGCAGGGAGCACTGAAGCTTTCTTT.

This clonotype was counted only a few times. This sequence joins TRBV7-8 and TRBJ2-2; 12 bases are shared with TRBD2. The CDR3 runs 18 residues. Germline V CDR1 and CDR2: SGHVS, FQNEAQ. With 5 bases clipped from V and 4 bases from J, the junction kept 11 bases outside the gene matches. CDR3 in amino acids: CASSTTWTSGEITGELFF. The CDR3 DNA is TGTGCCAGCAGCACGACCTGGACTAGCGGGGAGATCACCGGGGAGCTGTTTTTT.

CDR3 loop: CASSSWDLYNEQFF. The CDR3 DNA sequence: TGTGCCAGCAGTTCCTGGGACCTCTACAATGAGCAGTTCTTC. This sequence joins TRBV6-2 or TRBV6-3 and TRBJ2-1, with D perhaps assigned TRBD1 or TRBD2 (5 bases each). Per the germline V gene, CDR1 is MNHEY and CDR2 is SVGEGT. This CDR3 has 14 amino acids. V was pared by 4 bases and J by 3 bases, with 10 bases between.

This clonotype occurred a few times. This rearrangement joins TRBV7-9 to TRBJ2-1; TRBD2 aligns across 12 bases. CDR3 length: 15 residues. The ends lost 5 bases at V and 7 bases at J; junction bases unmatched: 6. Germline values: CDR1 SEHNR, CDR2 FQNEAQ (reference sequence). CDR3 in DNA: TGTGCCAGCAGCGGGCTAGCGGGGGGGCCAAATGAGCAGTTCTTC. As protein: CASSGLAGGPNEQFF.

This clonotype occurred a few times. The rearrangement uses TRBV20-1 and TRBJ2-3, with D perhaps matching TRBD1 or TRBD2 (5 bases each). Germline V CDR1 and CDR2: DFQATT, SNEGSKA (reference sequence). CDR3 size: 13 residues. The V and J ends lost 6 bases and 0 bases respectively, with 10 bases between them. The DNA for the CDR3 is TGCAGTGCAATCCGGGACAGCACAGATACGCAGTATTTT. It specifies CSAIRDSTDTQYF.

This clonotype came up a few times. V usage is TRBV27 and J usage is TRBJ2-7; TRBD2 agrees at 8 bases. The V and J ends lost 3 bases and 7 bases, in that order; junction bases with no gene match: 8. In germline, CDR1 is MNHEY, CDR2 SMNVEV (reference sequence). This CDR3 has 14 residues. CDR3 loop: CASSLGAGAGEQYV. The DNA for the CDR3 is TGTGCCAGCAGTTTGGGAGCGGGGGCGGGTGAGCAGTACGTC.

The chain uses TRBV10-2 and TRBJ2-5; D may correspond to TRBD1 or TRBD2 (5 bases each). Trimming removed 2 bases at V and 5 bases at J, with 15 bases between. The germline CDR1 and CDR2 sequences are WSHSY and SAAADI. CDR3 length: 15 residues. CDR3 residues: CASSESGGRGETQYF. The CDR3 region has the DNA TGCGCCAGCAGTGAGAGTGGGGGACGCGGGGAGACCCAGTACTTC.

The CDR3 nucleotides are TGCGCCAGCAGCCCCCAGGGGAATGGATTGGAGACCCAGTACTTC. The encoded protein is CASSPQGNGLETQYF. The chain links TRBV4-3 to TRBJ2-5; TRBD1 might be the D (6 bases). The germline CDR1 and CDR2 sequences are LGHNA and YSLEER. Trimming cost V 4 bases and J 5 bases, with 17 bases left between them. This CDR3 region has 15 residues.

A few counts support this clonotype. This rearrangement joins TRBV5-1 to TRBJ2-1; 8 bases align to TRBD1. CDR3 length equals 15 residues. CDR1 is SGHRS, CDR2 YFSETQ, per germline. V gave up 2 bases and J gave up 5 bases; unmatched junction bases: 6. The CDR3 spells CASSFTTGVNNEQFF. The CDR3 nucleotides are TGCGCCAGCAGCTTTACGACAGGGGTGAACAATGAGCAGTTCTTC.

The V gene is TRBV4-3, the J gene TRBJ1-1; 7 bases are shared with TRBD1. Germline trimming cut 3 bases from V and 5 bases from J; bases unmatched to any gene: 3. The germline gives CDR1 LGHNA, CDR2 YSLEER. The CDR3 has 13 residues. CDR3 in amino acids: CASSQRQGTEAFF. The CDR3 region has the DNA TGCGCCAGCAGCCAGCGACAGGGAACTGAAGCTTTCTTT.

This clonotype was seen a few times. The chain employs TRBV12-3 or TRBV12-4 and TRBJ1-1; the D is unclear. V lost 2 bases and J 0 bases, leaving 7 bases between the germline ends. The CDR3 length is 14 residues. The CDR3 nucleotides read TGTGCCAGCAGTTTATTACGGATGAACACTGAAGCTTTCTTT. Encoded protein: CASSLLRMNTEAFF.

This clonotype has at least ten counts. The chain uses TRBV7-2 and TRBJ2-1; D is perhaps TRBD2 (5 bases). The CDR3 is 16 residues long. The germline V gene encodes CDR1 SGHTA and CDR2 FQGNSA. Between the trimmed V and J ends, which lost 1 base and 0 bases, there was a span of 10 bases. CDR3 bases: TGTGCCAGCAGCTTAGGTGGCGGGCCCTCCTACAATGAGCAGTTCTTC. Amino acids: CASSLGGGPSYNEQFF.

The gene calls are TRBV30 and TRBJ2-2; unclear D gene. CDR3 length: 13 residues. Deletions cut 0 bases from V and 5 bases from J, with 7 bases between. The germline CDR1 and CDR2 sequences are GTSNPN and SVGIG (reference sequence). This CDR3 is CAWSVRLTGELFF. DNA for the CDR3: TGTGCCTGGAGTGTACGTCTGACCGGGGAGCTGTTTTTT. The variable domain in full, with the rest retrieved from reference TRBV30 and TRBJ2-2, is SQTIHQWPATLVQPVGSPLSLECTVEGTSNPNLYWYRQAAGRGLQLLFYSVGIGQISSEVPQNLSASRPQDRQFILSSKKLLLSDSGFYLCAWSVRLTGELFFGEGSRLTVL.